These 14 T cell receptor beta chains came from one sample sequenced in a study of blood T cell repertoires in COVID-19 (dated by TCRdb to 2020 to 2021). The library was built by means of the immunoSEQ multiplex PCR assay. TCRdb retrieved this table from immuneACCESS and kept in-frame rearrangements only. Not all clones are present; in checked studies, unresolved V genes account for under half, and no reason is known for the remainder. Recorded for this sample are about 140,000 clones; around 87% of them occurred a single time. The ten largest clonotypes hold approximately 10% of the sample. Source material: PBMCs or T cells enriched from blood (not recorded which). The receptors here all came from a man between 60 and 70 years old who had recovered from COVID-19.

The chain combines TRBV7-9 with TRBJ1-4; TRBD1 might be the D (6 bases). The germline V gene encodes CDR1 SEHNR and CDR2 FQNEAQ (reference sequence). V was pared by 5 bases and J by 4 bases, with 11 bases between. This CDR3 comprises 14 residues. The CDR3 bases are TGTGCCAGCAGCCTAGACAGGCATAATGAAAAACTGTTTTTT. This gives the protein CASSLDRHNEKLFF.

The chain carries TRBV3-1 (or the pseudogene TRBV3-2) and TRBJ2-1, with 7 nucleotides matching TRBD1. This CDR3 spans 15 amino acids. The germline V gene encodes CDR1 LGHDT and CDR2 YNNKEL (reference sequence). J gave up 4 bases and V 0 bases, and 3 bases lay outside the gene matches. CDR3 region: CASSQDTQGYNEQFF. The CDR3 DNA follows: TGTGCCAGCAGCCAAGATACACAGGGGTACAATGAGCAGTTCTTC.

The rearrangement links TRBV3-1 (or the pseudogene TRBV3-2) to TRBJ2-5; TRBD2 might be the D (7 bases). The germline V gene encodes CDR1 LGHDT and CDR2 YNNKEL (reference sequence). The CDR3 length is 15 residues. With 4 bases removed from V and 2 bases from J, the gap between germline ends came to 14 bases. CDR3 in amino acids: CASSLGGRGQETQYF. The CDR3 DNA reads TGTGCCAGCAGCCTCGGGGGGCGCGGGCAAGAGACCCAGTACTTC.

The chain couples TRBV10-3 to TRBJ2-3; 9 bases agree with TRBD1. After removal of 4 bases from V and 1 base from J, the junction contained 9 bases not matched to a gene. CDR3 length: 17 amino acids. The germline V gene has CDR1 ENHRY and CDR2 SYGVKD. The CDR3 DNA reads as TGTGCCATCAGTGGAAGGACAGGGGCGGGGGGCACAGATACGCAGTATTTT. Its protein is CAISGRTGAGGTDTQYF.

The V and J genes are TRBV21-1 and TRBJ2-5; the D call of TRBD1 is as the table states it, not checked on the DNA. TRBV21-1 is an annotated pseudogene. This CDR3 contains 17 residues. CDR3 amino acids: CASSKFPGQVLQETQYF. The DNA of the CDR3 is TGTGCCAGCAGCAAATTCCCCGGACAGGTACTACAAGAGACCCAGTACTTC.

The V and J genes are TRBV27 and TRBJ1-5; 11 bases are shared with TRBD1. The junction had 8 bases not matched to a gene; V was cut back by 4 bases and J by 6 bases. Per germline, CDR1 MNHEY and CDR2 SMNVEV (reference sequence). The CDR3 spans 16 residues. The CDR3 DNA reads TGTGCCAGCAGTTCACGGACAGGGGGCAGGGGTCAGCCCCAGCATTTT. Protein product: CASSSRTGGRGQPQHF.

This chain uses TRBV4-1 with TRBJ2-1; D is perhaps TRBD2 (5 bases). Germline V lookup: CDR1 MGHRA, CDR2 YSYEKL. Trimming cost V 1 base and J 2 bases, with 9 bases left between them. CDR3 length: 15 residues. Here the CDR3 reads CASSQVEVPYNEQFF. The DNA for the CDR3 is TGCGCCAGCAGCCAAGTGGAGGTCCCCTACAATGAGCAGTTCTTC.

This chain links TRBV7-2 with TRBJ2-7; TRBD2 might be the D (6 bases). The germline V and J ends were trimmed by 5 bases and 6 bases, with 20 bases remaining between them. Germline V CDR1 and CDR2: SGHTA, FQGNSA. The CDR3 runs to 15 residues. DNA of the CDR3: TGTGCCAGCAGCCCCTCGATAGGGAGGCCTGGCGAGCAGTACTTC. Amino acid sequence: CASSPSIGRPGEQYF.

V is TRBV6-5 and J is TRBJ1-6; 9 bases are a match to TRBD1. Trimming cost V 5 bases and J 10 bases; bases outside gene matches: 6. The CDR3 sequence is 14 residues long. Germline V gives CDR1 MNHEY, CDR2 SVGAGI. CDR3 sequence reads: CASSTGGRRSPLHF. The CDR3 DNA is TGTGCCAGCAGTACAGGGGGCAGACGGTCACCCCTCCACTTT.

CDR3: CASSQEDGTGISPLHF. CDR3 nucleotide sequence: TGCGCCAGCAGCCAGGAGGATGGGACAGGGATATCACCCCTCCACTTT. The chain joins TRBV4-1 to TRBJ1-6; 9 bases line up with TRBD1. J lost 10 bases, V lost 3 bases, and 10 bases had no gene match. This CDR3 has 16 amino acids. CDR1 and CDR2 (germline): MGHRA, YSYEKL.

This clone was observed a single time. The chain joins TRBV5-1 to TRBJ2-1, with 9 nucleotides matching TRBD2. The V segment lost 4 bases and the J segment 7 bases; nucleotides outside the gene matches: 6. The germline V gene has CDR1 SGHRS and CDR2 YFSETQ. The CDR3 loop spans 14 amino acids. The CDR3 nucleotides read TGCGCCAGCAGCGTCGGACTAGCGAGGAATGAGCAGTTCTTC. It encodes CASSVGLARNEQFF.

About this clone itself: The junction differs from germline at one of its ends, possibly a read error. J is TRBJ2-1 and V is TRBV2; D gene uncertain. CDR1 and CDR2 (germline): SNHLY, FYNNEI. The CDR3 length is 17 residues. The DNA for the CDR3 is TGTGCCAGCAGTGATTTTAAGGCCGACGGGTGGGTCAATAAGCAGTTCTTC. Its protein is CASSDFKADGWVNKQFF.

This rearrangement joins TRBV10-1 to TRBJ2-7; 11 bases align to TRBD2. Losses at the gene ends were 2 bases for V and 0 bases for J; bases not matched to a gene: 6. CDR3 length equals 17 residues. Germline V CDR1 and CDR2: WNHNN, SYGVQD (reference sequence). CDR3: CASSERASGGSSYEQYF. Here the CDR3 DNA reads TGCGCCAGCAGTGAGAGGGCTAGCGGGGGGAGCTCCTACGAGCAGTACTTC.

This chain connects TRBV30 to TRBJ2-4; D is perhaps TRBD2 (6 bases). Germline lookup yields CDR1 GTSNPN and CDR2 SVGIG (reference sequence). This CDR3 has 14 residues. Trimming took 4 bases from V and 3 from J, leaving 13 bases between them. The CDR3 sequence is CAWNSGRGKNIQYF. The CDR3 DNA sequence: TGTGCCTGGAACTCCGGGAGAGGCAAAAACATTCAGTACTTC.